This TCR beta chain appears in the sequencing data of a study of shared clonotypes between healthy human individuals. Study at large: Sampling drew on donors who were two women and a few men aged 18 to 49. Study-wide results and limits: Non-shared clonotypes had lower generation probabilities than clonotypes shared by all four sorted-subset donors. Limitation of the genetic and exposure-history diversity represented came from the few donors.

This table comes from immunoSEQ multiplex PCR, and its TCRdb copy is limited to in-frame clones, with some not included. The sample consists of about 980,000 clones, 70% to 85% of them appearing once. Details on this clone: The antigen is undetermined.

This CDR3 comprises 16 residues. The V gene lost 5 bases and the J gene lost 1 base, with 15 bases spanning the gap. Germline V CDR1 and CDR2: LNHNV, YYDKDF (reference sequence). This chain links TRBV15 with TRBJ2-4; D unclear. The specimen sequenced was memory CD4+ T cells sorted from blood. Subset reported: CD45RA-negative fraction. The sequence was collected from a man aged 18-30 years in good health. The CDR3 coding sequence is TGTGCCACCAGCCCCCCACCCAGCGCTGCCAAAAACATTCAGTACTTC. This sequence encodes CATSPPPSAAKNIQYF. Filled out from reference TRBV15 and TRBJ2-4, the complete variable domain reads DAMVIQNPRYQVTQFGKPVTLSCSQTLNHNVMYWYQQKSSQAPKLLFHYYDKDFNNEADTPDNFQSRRPNTSFCFLDIRSPGLGDTAMYLCATSPPPSAAKNIQYFGAGTRLSVL.